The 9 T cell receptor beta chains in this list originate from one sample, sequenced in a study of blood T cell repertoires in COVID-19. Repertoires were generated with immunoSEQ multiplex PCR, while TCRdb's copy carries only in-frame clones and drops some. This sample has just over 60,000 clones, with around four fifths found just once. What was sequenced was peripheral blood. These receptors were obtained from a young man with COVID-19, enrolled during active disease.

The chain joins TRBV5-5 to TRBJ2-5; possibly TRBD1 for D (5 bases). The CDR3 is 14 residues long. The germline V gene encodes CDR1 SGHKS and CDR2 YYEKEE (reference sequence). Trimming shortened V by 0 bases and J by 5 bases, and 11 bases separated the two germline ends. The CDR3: CASSLAAGPETQYF. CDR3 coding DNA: TGTGCCAGCAGCTTGGCCGCAGGGCCGGAGACCCAGTACTTC.

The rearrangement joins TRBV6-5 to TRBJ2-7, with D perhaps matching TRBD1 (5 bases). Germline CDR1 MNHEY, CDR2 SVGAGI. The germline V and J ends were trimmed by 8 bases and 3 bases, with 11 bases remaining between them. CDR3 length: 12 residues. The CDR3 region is CASWTRFYEQYF. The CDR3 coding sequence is TGTGCCAGCTGGACAAGATTCTACGAGCAGTACTTC.

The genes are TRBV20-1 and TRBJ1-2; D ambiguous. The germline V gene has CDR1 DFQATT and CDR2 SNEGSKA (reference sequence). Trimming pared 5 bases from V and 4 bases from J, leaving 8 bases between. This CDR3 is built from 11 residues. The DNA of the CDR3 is TGCAGTGCTGAGGGCGTCTATGGCTACACCTTC. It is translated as CSAEGVYGYTF.

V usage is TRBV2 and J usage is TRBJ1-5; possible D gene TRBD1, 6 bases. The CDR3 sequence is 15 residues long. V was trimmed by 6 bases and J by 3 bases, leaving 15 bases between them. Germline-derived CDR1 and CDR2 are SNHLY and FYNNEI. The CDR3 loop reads CASRGVGAANQPQHF. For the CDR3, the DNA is TGTGCCAGCAGAGGGGTGGGGGCAGCCAATCAGCCCCAGCATTTT.

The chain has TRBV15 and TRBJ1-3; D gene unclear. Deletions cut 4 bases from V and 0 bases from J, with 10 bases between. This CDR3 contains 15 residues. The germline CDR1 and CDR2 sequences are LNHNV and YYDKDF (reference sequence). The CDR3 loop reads CATSTSRGSGNTIYF. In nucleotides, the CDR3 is TGTGCCACCAGCACCTCACGAGGCTCTGGAAACACCATATATTTT.

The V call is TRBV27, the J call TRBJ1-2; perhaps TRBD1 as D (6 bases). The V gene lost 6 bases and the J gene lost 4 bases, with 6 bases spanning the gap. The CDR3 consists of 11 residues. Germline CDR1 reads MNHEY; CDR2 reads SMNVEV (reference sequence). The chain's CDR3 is CASRDSYGYTF. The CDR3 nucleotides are TGTGCCAGCAGGGACAGCTATGGCTACACCTTC.

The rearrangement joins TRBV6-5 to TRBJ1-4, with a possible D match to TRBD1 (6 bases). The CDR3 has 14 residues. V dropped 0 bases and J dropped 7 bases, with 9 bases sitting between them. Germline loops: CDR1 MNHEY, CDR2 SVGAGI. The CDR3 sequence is CASSYSGGGEKLFF. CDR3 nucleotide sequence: TGTGCCAGCAGTTACTCGGGAGGGGGTGAAAAACTGTTTTTT.

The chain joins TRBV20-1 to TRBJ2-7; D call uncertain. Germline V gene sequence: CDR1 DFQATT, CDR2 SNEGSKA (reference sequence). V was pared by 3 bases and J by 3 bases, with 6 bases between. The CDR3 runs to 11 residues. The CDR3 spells CSARSSYEQYF. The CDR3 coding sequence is TGCAGTGCTAGGTCCAGCTACGAGCAGTACTTC.

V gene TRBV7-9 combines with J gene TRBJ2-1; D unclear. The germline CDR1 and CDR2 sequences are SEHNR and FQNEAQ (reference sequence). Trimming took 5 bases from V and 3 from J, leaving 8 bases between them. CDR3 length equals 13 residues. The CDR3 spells CASSPYLYNEQFF. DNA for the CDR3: TGTGCCAGCAGCCCGTATCTCTACAATGAGCAGTTCTTC.